This TCR beta chain is drawn from a study of Ad26.COV2.S vaccination and SARS-CoV-2 variants. As for the study in general: The authors gave Ad26.COV2.S intramuscularly, either once or twice 56 days apart. Study findings and constraints: An underestimation of total T cell responses may have resulted from the TCR breadth and depth analyses. Vaccine recipients surpassed placebo recipients in spike-specific TCR breadth. Whether participants received vaccine or placebo, their non-spike TCR breadth was similar.

The protocol was immunoSEQ multiplex PCR, while the TCRdb copy is restricted to in-frame clones and leaves out a portion. The sample lists some 640,000 clones, about 90% seen once, with approximately 1.5% in the top ten. Points on this clone: Its specificity is unknown. This same CDR3 is encoded by further DNA sequences in the sample.

Treatment noted: roughly 18 received Ad26.COV2.S at low or high dose, single or two shots; a few received placebo; per-sample allocation not given. Day 63 after the first vaccine or placebo injection was the time point for sampling. The specimen was peripheral blood, collected in a trial of Ad26.COV2.S vaccine versus placebo. The source of this sequence is a person aged 18 to 59 who received the Ad26.COV2.S COVID-19 vaccine or a placebo.

The CDR3 spells CASSVVPGNTIYF. The CDR3 DNA sequence: TGTGCCAGCAGCGTAGTACCTGGAAACACCATATATTTT. This chain joins TRBV9 and TRBJ1-3; D remains ambiguous. V gave up 0 bases and J gave up 2 bases, with 3 bases separating them. Per the germline V gene, CDR1 is SGDLS and CDR2 is YYNGEE. The CDR3 sequence is 13 residues long.